Below are 5 T cell receptor beta chains sequenced from a single sample in a study of blood T cell repertoires in COVID-19. Using immunoSEQ multiplex PCR, the repertoire was profiled, and TCRdb retains in-frame clones only, with some absent. The data contain about 300,000 clones, more than 75% of them seen just once; the ten biggest clones take up 1.3%. Sequenced input: peripheral blood. The receptors here all came from a man between 65 and 85 years old with acute or convalescent COVID-19.

Regarding this clone: The same CDR3 arises from other DNA sequences in this sample as well. The chain joins TRBV28 to TRBJ2-5; D gene unclear. This CDR3 has 12 residues. CDR1 is MDHEN, CDR2 SYDVKM, per germline. Trimming took off 3 bases at V and 2 bases at J, with 4 bases between the two ends. The chain's CDR3 is CASSLLQETQYF. CDR3 DNA: TGTGCCAGCAGTTTGTTACAAGAGACCCAGTACTTC.

The rearrangement links TRBV2 to TRBJ1-2; 8 bases agree with TRBD1. CDR1 is SNHLY and CDR2 is FYNNEI in the germline V gene. J gave up 3 bases and V 5 bases, and 5 bases lay outside the gene matches. The CDR3 loop spans 14 amino acids. CDR3: CASSIQGGDYGYTF. CDR3 nucleotides: TGTGCCAGCAGTATACAGGGGGGTGACTATGGCTACACCTTC.

There are a few counts of this clone. The V call is TRBV4-3, the J call TRBJ2-7; TRBD1 might be the D (5 bases). The CDR3 is made up of 15 amino acids. Trimming took off 1 base at V and 3 bases at J, with 13 bases between the two ends. Germline V gene sequence: CDR1 LGHNA, CDR2 YSLEER. The CDR3 DNA sequence: TGCGCCAGCAGCCAAGGGAAGGGGTCCTACTACGAGCAGTACTTC. Amino acids: CASSQGKGSYYEQYF.

The sample holds one count of this clone. The V and J genes are TRBV7-9 and TRBJ2-4; TRBD1 might be the D (6 bases). The CDR3 contains 18 residues. CDR1 and CDR2 (germline): SEHNR, FQNEAQ (reference sequence). The V and J ends lost 4 bases and 0 bases respectively, with 19 bases between them. The CDR3 is CASSSYSTGQLAKNIQYF. DNA of the CDR3: TGTGCCAGCAGCTCGTACTCAACAGGGCAGCTAGCCAAAAACATTCAGTACTTC.

V gene TRBV6-6 combines with J gene TRBJ1-1; D is perhaps TRBD1 (6 bases). CDR1 is MNHNY, CDR2 SVGAGI, per germline (reference sequence). The V and J ends lost 0 bases and 4 bases respectively, with 15 bases between them. The CDR3 totals 16 residues. CDR3 loop: CASSYSGGPRGTEAFF. The CDR3 bases are TGTGCCAGCAGTTACTCTGGGGGCCCGAGGGGCACTGAAGCTTTCTTT.